Listed below are T cell receptor beta chains from one sample, sequenced in a study of blood T cell repertoires in COVID-19. Data came from immunoSEQ multiplex PCR; TCRdb stores just in-frame clones and leaves some out. The profile shows a few hundred thousand clones, 91% of them singletons. The source material was PBMCs or T cells enriched from blood (not recorded which). The receptors were gathered from a human donor in a cohort exposed to, infected with or recovered from COVID-19 (not recorded which). The donor label of this sample is uncertain. The CDR3 runs from the conserved cysteine through the conserved F or W. Fields, in order: D gene, clone size, V gene, J gene, CDR3 DNA, CDR3 protein. D genes are given only for firm matches. Clone size is stated in some rows and not others, as once, few, many or a class when expanded.

D gene: NA
clone size: NA
V gene: TRBV27
J gene: TRBJ2-7
CDR3 DNA: TGTGCCAGCAGTAGAACAGGGCGACAATACGAGCAGTACTTC
CDR3 protein: CASSRTGRQYEQYF

D gene: NA
clone size: NA
V gene: TRBV21-1
J gene: TRBJ1-6
CDR3 DNA: TGTGCCAGCAGCTACATTCCAGGGGCAGCTAAAAGCTCCTATAATTCACCCCTCCACTTT
CDR3 protein: CASSYIPGAAKSSYNSPLHF

D gene: NA
clone size: once
V gene: TRBV15
J gene: TRBJ1-5
CDR3 DNA: TGTGCCACCAGCAGGGGAGGGGGAAGCAATCAGCCCCAGCATTTT
CDR3 protein: CATSRGGGSNQPQHF

D gene: NA
clone size: NA
V gene: TRBV7-3
J gene: TRBJ1-2
CDR3 DNA: TGTGCCAGCAGCTTAGTGGGGGCCGATGGCTACACCTTC
CDR3 protein: CASSLVGADGYTF

D gene: TRBD2
clone size: NA
V gene: TRBV5-4
J gene: TRBJ2-7
CDR3 DNA: TGTGCCAGCAGCCTCTCCCTCTCGCGGGGGGCTGGAGAGCAGTACTTC
CDR3 protein: CASSLSLSRGAGEQYF

D gene: NA
clone size: few
V gene: TRBV7-2
J gene: TRBJ2-2
CDR3 DNA: TGTGCCAGCAGTAACGGGTGGGGCCGCAAATTAAACACCGGGGAGCTGTTTTTT
CDR3 protein: CASSNGWGRKLNTGELFF

D gene: NA
clone size: NA
V gene: TRBV5-6
J gene: TRBJ1-6
CDR3 DNA: TGTGCCAGCAGCTTGTACCAGGGATCCGGCCACTTT
CDR3 protein: CASSLYQGSGHF

D gene: NA
clone size: NA
V gene: TRBV5-1
J gene: TRBJ1-4
CDR3 DNA: TGCGCCAGCAGCTTGGTCGGGGCGGGAAATGAAAAACTGTTTTTT
CDR3 protein: CASSLVGAGNEKLFF

D gene: TRBD2
clone size: NA
V gene: TRBV5-4
J gene: TRBJ2-3
CDR3 DNA: TGTGCCAGCAGCCCGTCGGGGGGGCTCACAGATACGCAGTATTTT
CDR3 protein: CASSPSGGLTDTQYF

D gene: NA
clone size: NA
V gene: TRBV5-1
J gene: TRBJ1-1
CDR3 DNA: TGCGCCAGCAGCTTGATAGGGGGTACTGAAGCTTTCTTT
CDR3 protein: CASSLIGGTEAFF

D gene: TRBD1
clone size: NA
V gene: TRBV7-9
J gene: TRBJ1-1
CDR3 DNA: TGTGCCAGCAGCTTCGTCCCGGGACAGGGTTCGGGCACTGAAGCTTTCTTT
CDR3 protein: CASSFVPGQGSGTEAFF